The clone carrying this T cell receptor beta chain was observed at least ten times. The antigen remains unidentified. These data belong to a study of early T cells in non-severe SARS-CoV-2 infection. Overall study: Bulk RNA taken from unsorted whole blood was sequenced, leaving chains unpaired. Whole-study findings and limits: Comparison of clonotypes with VDJdb favored anti-spike CD8 responses while missing private and CD4 specificities.

Each single cDNA molecule received a unique molecular identifier. TCRdb re-called the 5' RACE reads with MiXCR, one entry per CDR3 protein. Of 40,000 to 60,000 distinct CDR3 sequences listed, approximately 7.6% are singletons. The CDR3 is 13 amino acids. V shed 4 bases and J shed 4 bases, with 10 bases lying between them. Germline CDR1 is SGHAT and CDR2 is FQNNGV. The chain is built from TRBV11-2 and TRBJ1-2; tentative D call: TRBD1 (6 bases). Sequenced input: whole blood. This receptor was identified in an adult who was a healthcare worker with PCR-confirmed SARS-CoV-2 infection or an uninfected control (not recorded which). In DNA, the CDR3 is TGTGCCAGCAGCTCGACAGGAACCTATGGCTACACCTTC. The encoded protein is CASSSTGTYGYTF. Full variable domain (outside the CDR3, taken from reference TRBV11-2 and TRBJ1-2): EAGVAQSPRYKIIEKRQSVAFWCNPISGHATLYWYQQILGQGPKLLIQFQNNGVVDDSQLPKDRFSAERLKGVDSTLKIQPAKLEDSAVYLCASSSTGTYGYTFGSGTRLTVV.